These 9 T cell receptor beta chains share one sample of origin, sequenced in a study of CD8 T cells in Susac syndrome. RNA totalling about 0.45 to 1 ug underwent reverse transcription with random hexamers. TCRdb fed the immunoSEQ multiplex PCR reads into MiXCR, producing one record per CDR3 protein. This sample yields some 97,000 distinct CDR3 sequences, of which about 96% are seen a single time; more than 0.3% belongs to the top ten. The sequenced material came from CD8+ T cells from PBMCs. The receptors were sampled from a human donor with Susac syndrome.

This chain uses TRBV7-2 with TRBJ2-7; 9 nucleotides agree with TRBD2. The V segment lost 0 bases and the J segment 2 bases; nucleotides outside the gene matches: 5. CDR1 SGHTA and CDR2 FQGNSA come from the germline V gene. CDR3 size: 16 residues. The CDR3 loop reads CASSLAGSSGAYEQYF. DNA for the CDR3: TGTGCCAGCAGCTTAGCGGGTTCTAGCGGGGCCTACGAGCAGTACTTC.

CDR3 sequence (DNA): TGCAGTGCTAGCCCGACTGAGCGAAACAATGAGCAGTTCTTC. This sequence encodes CSASPTERNNEQFF. The rearrangement uses TRBV20-1 and TRBJ2-1; D remains unclear. V gave up 3 bases and J gave up 5 bases, with 14 bases separating them. The V gene's germline CDR1 is DFQATT and CDR2 SNEGSKA (reference sequence). The CDR3 is 14 amino acids.

This chain uses TRBV15 with TRBJ1-5; possible D gene TRBD1, 6 bases. V shed 3 bases and J shed 8 bases, with 11 bases lying between them. This CDR3 is built from 13 residues. In germline, CDR1 is LNHNV, CDR2 YYDKDF (reference sequence). The CDR3 nucleotides are TGTGCCACCAGCAGGACAGGAGCGGAGCCCCAGCATTTT. This gives the protein CATSRTGAEPQHF.

The chain employs TRBV6-2 or TRBV6-3 and TRBJ2-7, with TRBD1 identical over 7 bases. The CDR3 covers 14 residues. V shed 7 bases, J shed 2 bases, and the junction held 8 bases outside the gene matches. Germline V gene sequence: CDR1 MNHEY, CDR2 SVGEGT. The CDR3 nucleotides read TGTGCCAGCAATATGAGGGGGCCCGCCTACGAGCAGTACTTC. Its translation is CASNMRGPAYEQYF.

The genes are TRBV2 and TRBJ1-1; D is uncertain. The CDR3 contains 13 residues. Deletions cut 6 bases from V and 10 bases from J, with 18 bases between. Germline V CDR1 and CDR2: SNHLY, FYNNEI. The CDR3 region has the DNA TGTGCCAGCAGCGTGAACACGCCTCGGGGAGCTTTCTTT. Amino acids: CASSVNTPRGAFF. The whole variable domain, remainder taken from reference TRBV2 and TRBJ1-1, is EPEVTQTPSHQVTQMGQEVILRCVPISNHLYFYWYRQILGQKVEFLVSFYNNEISEKSEIFDDQFSVERPDGSNFTLKIRSTKLEDSAMYFCASSVNTPRGAFFGQGTRLTVV.

The gene calls are TRBV4-1 and TRBJ2-3; D unclear. Germline lookup yields CDR1 MGHRA and CDR2 YSYEKL. Between the trimmed V and J ends, which lost 0 bases and 2 bases, there was a span of 15 bases. The CDR3 is 17 amino acids. CDR3 protein: CASSQEGERDYTDTQYF. CDR3 DNA: TGCGCCAGCAGCCAAGAAGGCGAGCGCGATTACACAGATACGCAGTATTTT.

This chain connects TRBV24-1 to TRBJ2-1; D not certain. Germline V gene data show CDR1 as KGHDR and CDR2 as SFDVKD. The CDR3 is made up of 11 amino acids. V lost 8 bases to trimming and J lost 9 bases, with 10 bases between them. Written as DNA, the CDR3 is TGTGCCACCAAAACCAGTGGTGAGCAGTTCTTC. This translates into CATKTSGEQFF.

A single count supports this clonotype. The genes are TRBV20-1 and TRBJ2-3; 7 nucleotides match TRBD1. The CDR3 extends over 13 amino acids. Germline CDR1 DFQATT, CDR2 SNEGSKA (reference sequence). Germline trimming cut 2 bases from V and 4 bases from J; bases unmatched to any gene: 3. The CDR3 DNA follows: TGCAGTGCTAGACCAGGGGGAGCAGATACGCAGTATTTT. Amino acids: CSARPGGADTQYF.

V is TRBV7-9 and J is TRBJ2-1; 7 nucleotides align to TRBD2. The CDR3 has 12 amino acids. V lost 5 bases and J lost 15; bases outside the gene matches: 10. Germline values: CDR1 SEHNR, CDR2 FQNEAQ (reference sequence). The CDR3 reads CASSKGLDRWFF. Here the CDR3 DNA reads TGTGCCAGCAGCAAAGGACTAGACCGATGGTTCTTC. Combining the CDR3 with reference TRBV7-9 and TRBJ2-1 gives the whole variable domain DTGVSQNPRHKITKRGQNVTFRCDPISEHNRLYWYRQTLGQGPEFLTYFQNEAQLEKSRLLSDRFSAERPKGSFSTLEIQRTEQGDSAMYLCASSKGLDRWFFGPGTRLTVL.